Listed below are T cell receptor beta chains from one sample, sequenced in a study of T cells in Graves' hyperthyroidism and ophthalmopathy. TCRdb passed the multiplex PCR reads through MiXCR, listing each CDR3 protein once. Altogether under 750,000 distinct CDR3 sequences are present, 15% to 20% being singletons, with the ten largest covering about a sixth. Input material: blood. The source is a woman in her 50s with Graves' hyperthyroidism that later progressed to Graves' ophthalmopathy. Each CDR3 is given with its conserved first and last residue. The order of the fields is D gene, V gene, J gene, clone size, CDR3 DNA, CDR3 protein. The D gene is left open where the match is weak. Not every row has a clone size; where given, it reads once, few, many or a size class.

-,TRBV15,TRBJ1-1,few,TGTGCCACCAGCGGGGGGAACACTGAAGCTTTCTTT,CATSGGNTEAFF
-,TRBV30,TRBJ1-4,many,TGTGCCTGGAGTGTATTACTAAATGAAAAACTGTTTTTT,CAWSVLLNEKLFF
-,TRBV24-1,TRBJ1-2,once,TGTGCCACCAGTAGAGAGAGGTGGAGTGGCTACACCTTC,CATSRERWSGYTF
-,TRBV3-1,TRBJ1-6,many,TGTGCCAGCAGCCAGTTCTTGGATAATTCACCCCTCCACTTT,CASSQFLDNSPLHF
TRBD1,TRBV19,TRBJ1-2,-,TGTGCCAGTAGTCTCACCGGGACAGGGGGATTCTATGGCTACACCTTC,CASSLTGTGGFYGYTF
-,TRBV3-1,TRBJ1-6,-,TGTGCCAGCAGGCCCGGGGCAGTTGTTTCACCCCTCCACTTT,CASRPGAVVSPLHF
-,TRBV11-2,TRBJ2-5,many,TGTGCCAGCAGCTTAGTGGGGGGCAATCCGGTGGAGACCCAGTACTTC,CASSLVGGNPVETQYF
-,TRBV11-1,TRBJ2-5,many,TGTGCCAGCAGCTTAGAGCCTCGCCAAGAGACCCAGTACTTC,CASSLEPRQETQYF
TRBD1,TRBV18,TRBJ1-5,many,TGTGCCAGCTCACAGGGACAGGTCGCGGCAAATCAGCCCCAGCATTTT,CASSQGQVAANQPQHF
TRBD1,TRBV7-9,TRBJ2-7,few,TGTGCCAGCAGCTGGACCGGGACAGCTAGGTCCTACGAGCAGTACTTC,CASSWTGTARSYEQYF
-,TRBV6-1,TRBJ2-3,-,TGTGCCAGCAGTTATGCGACAGGGAAGGGGACTAGGAACACAGATACGCAGTATTTT,CASSYATGKGTRNTDTQYF
-,TRBV12-3/TRBV12-4,TRBJ1-5,many,TGTGCCAGCAGCCCAGACAGCTCTTATAGCAATCAGCCCCAGCATTTT,CASSPDSSYSNQPQHF
-,TRBV30,TRBJ1-3,many,TGTGCCTGGAAAGGGACGATCTCTGGAAACACCATATATTTT,CAWKGTISGNTIYF
-,TRBV3-1,TRBJ2-7,many,TGTGCCAGCAGCCAAGAGCATTCAAGCTCCTACGAGCAGTACTTC,CASSQEHSSSYEQYF
-,TRBV24-1,TRBJ1-3,few,TGTGCCACCAGCGACAGAAGCTCTGGAAACACCATATATTTT,CATSDRSSGNTIYF